The clone carrying this TCR beta chain was observed many times. Its specificity is not known. This sample stems from a study of T cells in Graves' hyperthyroidism and ophthalmopathy. For Graves' hyperthyroidism to be stable, ophthalmopathy could not progress within 18 months. Per germline, CDR1 SNHLY and CDR2 FYNNEI. CDR3 length equals 16 residues. After removal of 2 bases from V and 9 bases from J, the junction contained 8 bases not matched to a gene. RNA transcripts gave rise to amplified TCR beta CDR3 regions. The HTBI primer set drove a first-round RT-PCR of the TCR CDR3. TCRdb re-called the multiplex PCR reads through MiXCR, storing one row per CDR3 protein. The data show about 690,000 distinct CDR3 sequences, around a sixth seen once. Overall study findings and caveats: Peripheral blood also featured most of the thyroid clonotypes expanded above 0.001.

The chain employs TRBV2 and TRBJ1-6, with TRBD1 matching 9 bases. Input material: blood. The TCR originated in a man aged 50-60 years with Graves' hyperthyroidism. The CDR3 loop is CASSELGGQGSSPLHF. CDR3 coding DNA: TGTGCCAGCAGTGAATTAGGCGGACAGGGGAGTTCACCCCTCCACTTT.